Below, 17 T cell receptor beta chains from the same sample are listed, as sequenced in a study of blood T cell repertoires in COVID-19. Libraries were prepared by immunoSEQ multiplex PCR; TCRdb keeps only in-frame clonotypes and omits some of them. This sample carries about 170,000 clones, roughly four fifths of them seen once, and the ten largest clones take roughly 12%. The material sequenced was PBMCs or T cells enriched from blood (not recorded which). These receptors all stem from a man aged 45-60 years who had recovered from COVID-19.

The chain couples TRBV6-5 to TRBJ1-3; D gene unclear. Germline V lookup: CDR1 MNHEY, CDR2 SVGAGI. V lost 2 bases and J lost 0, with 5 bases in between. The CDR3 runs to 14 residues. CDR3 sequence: CASSYEGSGNTIYF. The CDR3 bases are TGTGCCAGCAGTTACGAGGGCTCTGGAAACACCATATATTTT.

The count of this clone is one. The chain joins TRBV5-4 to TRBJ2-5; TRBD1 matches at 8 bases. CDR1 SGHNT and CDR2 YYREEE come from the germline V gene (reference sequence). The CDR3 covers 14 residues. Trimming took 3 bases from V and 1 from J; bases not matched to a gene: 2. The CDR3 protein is CASSSTGGQETQYF. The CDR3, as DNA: TGTGCCAGCAGCTCCACAGGGGGCCAAGAGACCCAGTACTTC.

This chain's CDR3 is CASSSGTGGGNQPQHF. The CDR3 nucleotides read TGTGCCAGCAGTTCCGGGACAGGGGGGGGCAATCAGCCCCAGCATTTT. The chain uses TRBV6-5 and TRBJ1-5; the match to TRBD1 covers 11 bases. Germline V lookup: CDR1 MNHEY, CDR2 SVGAGI. This CDR3 comprises 16 residues. Germline trimming cut 4 bases from V and 2 bases from J; bases unmatched to any gene: 4.

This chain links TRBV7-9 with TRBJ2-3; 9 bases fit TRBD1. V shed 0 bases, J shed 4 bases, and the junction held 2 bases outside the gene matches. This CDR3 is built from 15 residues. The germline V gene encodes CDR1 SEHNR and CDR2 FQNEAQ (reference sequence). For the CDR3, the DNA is TGTGCCAGCAGCTTAGCTGGGACAGGGTCAGATACGCAGTATTTT. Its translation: CASSLAGTGSDTQYF.

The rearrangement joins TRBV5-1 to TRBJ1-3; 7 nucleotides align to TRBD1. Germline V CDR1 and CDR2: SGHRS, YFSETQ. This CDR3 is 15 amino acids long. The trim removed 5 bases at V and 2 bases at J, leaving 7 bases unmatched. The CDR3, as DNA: TGCGCCAGCAGTCTGACTGGGACAGCTGGAAACACCATATATTTT. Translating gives CASSLTGTAGNTIYF.

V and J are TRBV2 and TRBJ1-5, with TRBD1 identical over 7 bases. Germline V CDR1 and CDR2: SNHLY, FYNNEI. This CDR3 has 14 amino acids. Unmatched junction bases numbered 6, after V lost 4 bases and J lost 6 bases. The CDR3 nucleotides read TGTGCCAGCAGTGCCACAGGGGCGGGTCAGCCCCAGCATTTT. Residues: CASSATGAGQPQHF.

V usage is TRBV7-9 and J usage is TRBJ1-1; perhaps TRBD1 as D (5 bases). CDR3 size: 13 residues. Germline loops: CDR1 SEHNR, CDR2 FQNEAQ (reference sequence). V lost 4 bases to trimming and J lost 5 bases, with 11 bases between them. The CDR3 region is CASSYGGRTEAFF. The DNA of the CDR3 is TGTGCCAGCAGCTACGGGGGGAGGACTGAAGCTTTCTTT.

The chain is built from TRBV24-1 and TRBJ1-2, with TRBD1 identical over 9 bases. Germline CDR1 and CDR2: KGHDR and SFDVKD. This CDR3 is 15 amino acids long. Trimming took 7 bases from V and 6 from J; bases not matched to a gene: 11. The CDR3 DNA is TGTGCCACCAGGCCCCGGGACAGGGATGATCATGGCTACACCTTC. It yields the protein CATRPRDRDDHGYTF.

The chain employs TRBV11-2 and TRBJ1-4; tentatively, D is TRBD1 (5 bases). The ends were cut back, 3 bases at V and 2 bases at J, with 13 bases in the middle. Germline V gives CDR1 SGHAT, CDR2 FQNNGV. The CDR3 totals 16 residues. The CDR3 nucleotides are TGTGCCAGCAGCTTGGGGAACCAGGGTACTAATGAAAAACTGTTTTTT. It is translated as CASSLGNQGTNEKLFF.

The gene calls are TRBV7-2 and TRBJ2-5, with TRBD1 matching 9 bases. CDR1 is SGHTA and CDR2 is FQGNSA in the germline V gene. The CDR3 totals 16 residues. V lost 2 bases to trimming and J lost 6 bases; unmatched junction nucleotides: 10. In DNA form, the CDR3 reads TGTGCCAGCAGCTTAAGATCCTGGGACAGGGATAAGACCCAGTACTTC. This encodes CASSLRSWDRDKTQYF.

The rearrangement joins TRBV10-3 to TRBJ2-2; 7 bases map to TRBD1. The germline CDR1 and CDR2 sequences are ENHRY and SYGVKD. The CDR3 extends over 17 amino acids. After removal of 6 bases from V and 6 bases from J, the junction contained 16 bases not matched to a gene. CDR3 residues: CAISPRWQGDVAGELFF. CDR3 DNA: TGTGCCATCAGCCCCCGGTGGCAGGGGGATGTAGCCGGGGAGCTGTTTTTT.

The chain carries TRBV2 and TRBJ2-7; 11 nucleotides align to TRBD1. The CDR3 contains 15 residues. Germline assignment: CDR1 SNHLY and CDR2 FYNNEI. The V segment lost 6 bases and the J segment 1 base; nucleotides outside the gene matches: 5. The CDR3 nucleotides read TGTGCCAGCAGAGAGGACAGGGGGCTTTCCTACGAGCAGTACTTC. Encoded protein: CASREDRGLSYEQYF.

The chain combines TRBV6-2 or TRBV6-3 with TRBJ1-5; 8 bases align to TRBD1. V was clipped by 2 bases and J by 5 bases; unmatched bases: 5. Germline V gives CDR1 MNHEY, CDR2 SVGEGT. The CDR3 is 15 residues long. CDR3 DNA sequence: TGTGCCAGCAGTTACCCGACAGGGGCGGATCAGCCCCAGCATTTT. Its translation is CASSYPTGADQPQHF.

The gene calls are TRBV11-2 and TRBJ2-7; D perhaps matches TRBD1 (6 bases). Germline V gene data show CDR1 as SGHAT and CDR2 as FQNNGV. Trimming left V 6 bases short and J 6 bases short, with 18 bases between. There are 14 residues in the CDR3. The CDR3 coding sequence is TGTGCCAGCAGTCCGACAGGAGGCTCGGGCGAGCAGTACTTC. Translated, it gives CASSPTGGSGEQYF.

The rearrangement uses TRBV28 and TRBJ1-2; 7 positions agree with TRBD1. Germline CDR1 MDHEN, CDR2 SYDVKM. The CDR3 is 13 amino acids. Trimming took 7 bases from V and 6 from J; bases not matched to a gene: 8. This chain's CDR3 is CASTYGQAHGYTF. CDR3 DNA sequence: TGTGCCAGCACCTATGGACAGGCTCATGGCTACACCTTC.

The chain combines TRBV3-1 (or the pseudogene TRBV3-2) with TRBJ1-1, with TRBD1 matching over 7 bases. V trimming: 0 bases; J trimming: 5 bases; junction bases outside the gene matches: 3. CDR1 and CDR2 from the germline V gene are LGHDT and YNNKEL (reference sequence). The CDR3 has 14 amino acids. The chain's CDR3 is CASSQDRGQTEAFF. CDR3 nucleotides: TGTGCCAGCAGCCAAGATAGGGGGCAGACTGAAGCTTTCTTT.

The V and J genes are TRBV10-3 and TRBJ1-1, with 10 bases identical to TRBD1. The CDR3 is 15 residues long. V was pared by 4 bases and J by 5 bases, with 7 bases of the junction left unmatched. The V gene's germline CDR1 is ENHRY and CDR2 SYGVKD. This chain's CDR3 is CAISGVGTGDTEAFF. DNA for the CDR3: TGTGCCATCAGTGGGGTCGGGACAGGGGATACTGAAGCTTTCTTT.